The rows below give T cell receptor beta chains drawn from one sample of a study of radiation and T cells in renal cell carcinoma. Assay used: immunoSEQ multiplex PCR; TCRdb lists only in-frame clones, some missing. The sample consists of 140,000 to 150,000 clones, 88% of them appearing once. The source material was blood, sampled from a patient whose treatment included radiotherapy and nephrectomy. Receptors originate from an older woman with renal cell carcinoma. CDR3s include the opening cysteine and the closing phenylalanine or tryptophan. Fields, in order: J gene, V gene, D gene, clone size, CDR3 protein, CDR3 DNA. D genes are given only for firm matches. The size of a clone is reported for some rows only, either as once, few or many, or as a class for expanded clones.

J gene: TRBJ1-1; V gene: TRBV9; D gene: TRBD1; clone size: few; CDR3 protein: CASSGQGRNTEAFF; CDR3 DNA: TGTGCCAGCAGCGGACAGGGTCGGAACACTGAAGCTTTCTTT
J gene: TRBJ1-5; V gene: TRBV28; D gene: -; clone size: -; CDR3 protein: CASSPMDRGDQPQHF; CDR3 DNA: TGTGCCAGCAGTCCAATGGACCGGGGGGATCAGCCCCAGCATTTT
J gene: TRBJ2-7; V gene: TRBV6-1; D gene: -; clone size: -; CDR3 protein: CASSDRAGTVSYEQYF; CDR3 DNA: TGTGCCAGCAGTGACAGGGCAGGGACTGTCTCCTACGAGCAGTACTTC
J gene: TRBJ1-6; V gene: TRBV5-1; D gene: TRBD1; clone size: -; CDR3 protein: CASSSSGGDGNSPLHF; CDR3 DNA: TGCGCCAGCAGCTCCTCAGGGGGGGATGGTAATTCACCCCTCCACTTT
J gene: TRBJ2-3; V gene: TRBV19; D gene: TRBD1; clone size: -; CDR3 protein: CAKQGSTDTQYF; CDR3 DNA: TGTGCTAAACAGGGGAGCACAGATACGCAGTATTTT
J gene: TRBJ1-3; V gene: TRBV19; D gene: -; clone size: -; CDR3 protein: CARGGMGNTIYF; CDR3 DNA: TGTGCCAGAGGGGGGATGGGAAACACCATATATTTT
J gene: TRBJ1-4; V gene: TRBV19; D gene: -; clone size: -; CDR3 protein: CASSITGTSEKLFF; CDR3 DNA: TGTGCCAGTAGTATTACAGGGACGAGCGAAAAACTGTTTTTT
J gene: TRBJ2-5; V gene: TRBV11-3; D gene: -; clone size: -; CDR3 protein: CASSLDRGAQYF; CDR3 DNA: TGTGCCAGCAGCTTAGACCGCGGGGCCCAGTACTTC
J gene: TRBJ1-2; V gene: TRBV15; D gene: TRBD1; clone size: -; CDR3 protein: CATSRGTASNYGYTF; CDR3 DNA: TGTGCCACCAGCAGGGGGACAGCAAGTAACTATGGCTACACCTTC
J gene: TRBJ2-4; V gene: TRBV19; D gene: TRBD1; clone size: -; CDR3 protein: CASSIVPGGIAKNIQYF; CDR3 DNA: TGTGCCAGTAGTATAGTGCCAGGGGGAATAGCCAAAAACATTCAGTACTTC
J gene: TRBJ1-2; V gene: TRBV10-3; D gene: -; clone size: -; CDR3 protein: CAITPELSARGYTF; CDR3 DNA: TGTGCCATCACCCCCGAGTTGTCGGCTAGGGGCTACACCTTC
J gene: TRBJ2-7; V gene: TRBV6-1; D gene: TRBD2; clone size: once; CDR3 protein: CASSEGGLAGTSYEQYF; CDR3 DNA: TGTGCCAGCAGTGAAGGGGGACTAGCGGGGACCTCCTACGAGCAGTACTTC
J gene: TRBJ1-6; V gene: TRBV7-2; D gene: -; clone size: -; CDR3 protein: CASSLAHRASSYNSPLHF; CDR3 DNA: TGTGCCAGCAGCTTAGCCCACAGGGCAAGCTCCTATAATTCACCCCTCCACTTT
J gene: TRBJ2-3; V gene: TRBV5-1; D gene: -; clone size: -; CDR3 protein: CASSLGGGTDTQYF; CDR3 DNA: TGCGCCAGCAGCTTGGGGGGCGGCACAGATACGCAGTATTTT
J gene: TRBJ2-7; V gene: TRBV5-5; D gene: -; clone size: -; CDR3 protein: CASSFSDRGSYEQYF; CDR3 DNA: TGTGCCAGCAGCTTTTCGGACAGAGGATCTTACGAGCAGTACTTC
J gene: TRBJ1-3; V gene: TRBV28; D gene: TRBD1; clone size: -; CDR3 protein: CASSFQGAGNTIYF; CDR3 DNA: TGTGCCAGCAGTTTCCAGGGGGCTGGAAACACCATATATTTT
J gene: TRBJ2-3; V gene: TRBV25-1; D gene: TRBD2; clone size: once; CDR3 protein: CASSEYPSGGPAGTQYF; CDR3 DNA: TGTGCCAGCAGTGAATACCCTAGCGGGGGCCCCGCGGGGACGCAGTATTTT
J gene: TRBJ2-1; V gene: TRBV28; D gene: -; clone size: -; CDR3 protein: CASSGNPNEQFF; CDR3 DNA: TGTGCCAGCAGTGGGAATCCCAATGAGCAGTTCTTC
J gene: TRBJ1-2; V gene: TRBV5-4; D gene: -; clone size: -; CDR3 protein: CASSPGGRGANYGYTF; CDR3 DNA: TGTGCCAGCAGCCCCGGCGGCCGGGGAGCTAACTATGGCTACACCTTC